This entry lists 25 T cell receptor beta chains sequenced from one sample in a study of regulatory T cells in long-lasting Graves disease. Libraries of TCR beta came from iRepertoire HTBI primers plus Arm-PCR of CDR3 regions. TCRdb ran MiXCR on the multiplex PCR reads and lists one entry per CDR3 protein. The sample holds 550,000 or so distinct CDR3 sequences, approximately 12% seen once. Time point denoted: newly diagnosed GD, antithyroid drugs for less than 3 months. The TCR library was made from RNA that had been extracted from PBMCs in TRIzol. Separately, the same data were catalogued under a study of T cells in Graves' hyperthyroidism and ophthalmopathy.

Sequenced material: peripheral blood mononuclear cells (PBMCs), taken at new diagnosis, from a patient treated with antithyroid drugs. The receptors derive from a woman aged 25-40 years with Graves disease.

This clonotype was observed at least ten times. This rearrangement joins TRBV15 to TRBJ2-2; D ambiguous. The CDR3 runs 15 residues. Germline V gene data show CDR1 as LNHNV and CDR2 as YYDKDF (reference sequence). Deletions cut 0 bases from V and 3 bases from J, with 8 bases between. In nucleotides, the CDR3 is TGTGCCACCAGCAGAGATGGTGCCGACACCGGGGAGCTGTTTTTT. It translates to CATSRDGADTGELFF.

This clonotype was counted at least ten times. This chain uses TRBV5-6 with TRBJ1-6, with a weak D call TRBD1 (5 bases). Germline CDR1 and CDR2: SGHDT and YYEEEE. Trimming pared 2 bases from V and 4 bases from J, leaving 10 bases between. CDR3 length: 15 residues. The CDR3 DNA reads as TGTGCCAGCAGCTTTAAAGGGGAGTATAATTCACCCCTCCACTTT. As protein: CASSFKGEYNSPLHF.

This clonotype has ten or more counts. V gene TRBV3-1 combines with J gene TRBJ1-6; 8 bases agree with TRBD1. J gave up 7 bases and V 4 bases, and 9 bases lay outside the gene matches. Germline loops: CDR1 LGHDT, CDR2 YNNKEL (reference sequence). CDR3 length: 16 residues. The CDR3 nucleotides read TGTGCCAGCAGCCCCTTTGGACAGGGAGGAAATTCACCCCTCCACTTT. This translates into CASSPFGQGGNSPLHF.

This rearrangement joins TRBV9 to TRBJ2-1, with D maybe TRBD1 (5 bases). Germline values: CDR1 SGDLS, CDR2 YYNGEE. V was clipped by 4 bases and J by 6 bases, with 14 bases between them. The CDR3 length is 14 residues. This chain's CDR3 is CASSNRNGANEQFF. The CDR3 bases are TGTGCCAGCAGCAACAGGAATGGGGCCAATGAGCAGTTCTTC. The variable domain in full, completed from reference TRBV9 and TRBJ2-1, reads DSGVTQTPKHLITATGQRVTLRCSPRSGDLSVYWYQQSLDQGLQFLIQYYNGEERAKGNILERFSAQQFPDLHSELNLSSLELGDSALYFCASSNRNGANEQFFGPGTRLTVL.

This clonotype was counted ten times or more. The V call is TRBV7-3, the J call TRBJ1-4; perhaps TRBD1 as D (5 bases). V lost 2 bases and J 2 bases, leaving 12 bases between the germline ends. The CDR3 runs to 16 residues. CDR1 is SGHTA, CDR2 FQGTGA, per germline. This CDR3 is CASSLGGSGTNEKLFF. The CDR3 DNA follows: TGTGCCAGCAGCTTAGGGGGTTCGGGCACTAATGAAAAACTGTTTTTT.

This clonotype was detected a few times. This chain uses TRBV7-9 with TRBJ1-6; perhaps TRBD1 as D (5 bases). V was cut by 6 bases and J by 7 bases, with 13 bases left in between. The CDR3 consists of 14 residues. From germline, CDR1 is SEHNR and CDR2 FQNEAQ (reference sequence). The CDR3 DNA reads as TGTGCCAGCAGTCGCGAAGGGGTGAATTCACCCCTCCACTTT. Protein: CASSREGVNSPLHF. The complete variable domain, with remaining parts taken from reference TRBV7-9 and TRBJ1-6, reads DTGVSQNPRHKITKRGQNVTFRCDPISEHNRLYWYRQTLGQGPEFLTYFQNEAQLEKSRLLSDRFSAERPKGSFSTLEIQRTEQGDSAMYLCASSREGVNSPLHFGNGTRLTVT.

This clonotype was picked up many times. V is TRBV2 and J is TRBJ1-5, with a weak D call TRBD1 (6 bases). Germline V lookup: CDR1 SNHLY, CDR2 FYNNEI. The V gene lost 7 bases and the J gene lost 4 bases, with 11 bases spanning the gap. The CDR3 contains 13 residues. The CDR3 DNA reads as TGTGCCAGCACCCTAAGGGGGAATCAGCCCCAGCATTTT. As protein: CASTLRGNQPQHF.

This clonotype was recorded at least ten times. This chain uses TRBV5-1 with TRBJ1-2; D gene ambiguous. Trimming removed 0 bases from V and 5 bases from J, with 8 bases in between. The CDR3 sequence is 13 residues long. The germline V gene has CDR1 SGHRS and CDR2 YFSETQ. The CDR3 DNA follows: TGCGCCAGCAGCTTGGCTACCTCTTATGGCTACACCTTC. Translated: CASSLATSYGYTF.

This clonotype has ten or more counts. The chain uses TRBV7-4 and TRBJ1-5; maybe TRBD1 (5 bases). CDR3 length equals 15 residues. Germline values: CDR1 SGHVT, CDR2 SQSDAQ. V lost 1 base and J lost 4, with 11 bases in between. The CDR3: CASSLEGRENQPQHF. The CDR3 DNA is TGTGCCAGCAGCTTAGAGGGCAGGGAAAATCAGCCCCAGCATTTT. The whole variable domain, filled in from reference TRBV7-4 and TRBJ1-5, reads GAGVSQSPRYKVAKRGRDVALRCDSISGHVTLYWYRQTLGQGSEVLTYSQSDAQRDKSGRPSGRFSAERPERSVSTLKIQRTEQGDSAVYLCASSLEGRENQPQHFGDGTRLSIL.

In DNA, the CDR3 is TGCAGTGCCAGCCGAAAAGACCCCTCGAATGAGCAGTTCTTC. This codes for CSASRKDPSNEQFF. The V and J genes are TRBV20-1 and TRBJ2-1; D ambiguous. This CDR3 region has 14 residues. Looked up from germline, CDR1 is DFQATT and CDR2 is SNEGSKA (reference sequence). The V end lost 6 bases, the J end lost 7 bases, and 19 bases lay between the germline ends.

This clonotype occurred many times. The V gene is TRBV11-2, the J gene TRBJ2-3; no firm D call. CDR3 size: 17 residues. CDR1 SGHAT and CDR2 FQNNGV come from the germline V gene. Trimming pared 0 bases from V and 5 bases from J, leaving 18 bases between. CDR3: CASSLDLSPSYGDTQYF. For the CDR3, the DNA is TGTGCCAGCAGCTTAGATTTGAGTCCCAGCTATGGAGATACGCAGTATTTT.

This clonotype was counted many times. V usage is TRBV28 and J usage is TRBJ1-3; the D gene is possibly TRBD1 (6 bases). Trimming shortened V by 5 bases and J by 2 bases, and 13 bases separated the two germline ends. This CDR3 is 15 amino acids long. The germline V gene has CDR1 MDHEN and CDR2 SYDVKM. CDR3 region: CASSPPGQPGNTIYF. In DNA, the CDR3 is TGTGCCAGCAGTCCCCCCGGACAGCCTGGAAACACCATATATTTT.

The chain joins TRBV28 to TRBJ2-7; 7 bases line up with TRBD1. There are 14 residues in the CDR3. V was clipped by 3 bases and J by 6 bases; unmatched bases: 8. The germline gives CDR1 MDHEN, CDR2 SYDVKM. CDR3 region: CASSFWGQTCEQYF. The CDR3 DNA follows: TGTGCCAGCAGTTTTTGGGGACAGACCTGCGAGCAGTACTTC.

This clonotype has at least ten counts. The genes are TRBV12-3 or TRBV12-4 and TRBJ2-1; 9 nucleotides match TRBD1. The CDR3 is made up of 15 amino acids. V dropped 5 bases and J dropped 2; count of bases not matched to a gene: 4. CDR3: CASSLRQGAYNEQFF. Written as DNA, the CDR3 is TGTGCCAGCAGTCTTAGACAGGGGGCCTACAATGAGCAGTTCTTC.

This clonotype was recorded a few times. The chain has TRBV24-1 and TRBJ2-1, with D perhaps TRBD2 (5 bases). Per the germline V gene, CDR1 is KGHDR and CDR2 is SFDVKD. This CDR3 contains 12 residues. V lost 4 bases and J 5 bases, leaving 5 bases between the germline ends. DNA for the CDR3: TGTGCCACCAGTGAAGCGGACAATGAGCAGTTCTTC. The encoded protein is CATSEADNEQFF.

This clonotype was observed many times. The J gene is TRBJ1-5, the V gene TRBV12-3 or TRBV12-4, with 11 bases fitting TRBD1. The CDR3 is 16 amino acids. V was clipped by 1 base and J by 7 bases; unmatched bases: 6. This CDR3 reads CASSLGRTGGRQPQHF. The CDR3 bases are TGTGCCAGCAGTTTAGGTCGGACAGGGGGCAGGCAGCCCCAGCATTTT.

This clonotype turned up a few times. The J gene is TRBJ2-3, the V gene TRBV5-5; no reliable D call. This CDR3 contains 13 residues. Trimming shortened V by 0 bases and J by 4 bases, and 6 bases separated the two germline ends. Germline V gene sequence: CDR1 SGHKS, CDR2 YYEKEE (reference sequence). The CDR3 DNA follows: TGTGCCAGCAGCTTGGCGATTTCAGATACGCAGTATTTT. This gives the protein CASSLAISDTQYF.

This clonotype was observed a few times. The V call is TRBV20-1, the J call TRBJ2-1; 13 bases line up with TRBD2. Losses at the gene ends were 6 bases for V and 7 bases for J; bases not matched to a gene: 12. The germline gives CDR1 DFQATT, CDR2 SNEGSKA (reference sequence). This CDR3 contains 16 residues. Here the CDR3 DNA reads TGCAGTGCCATAGGGACCGGGACTAGCGGGATAAATGAGCAGTTCTTC. Its protein product is CSAIGTGTSGINEQFF.

This clonotype appeared many times. The chain is built from TRBV7-9 and TRBJ1-1; D gene uncertain. Trimming took off 2 bases at V and 3 bases at J, with 7 bases between the two ends. Germline V gives CDR1 SEHNR, CDR2 FQNEAQ (reference sequence). This CDR3 has 13 amino acids. The CDR3 loop is CASSLPRDTEAFF. The CDR3 region has the DNA TGTGCCAGCAGCTTACCGCGGGACACTGAAGCTTTCTTT.

This clonotype appeared many times. The chain links TRBV5-1 to TRBJ2-1; 12 bases map to TRBD2. The germline CDR1 and CDR2 sequences are SGHRS and YFSETQ. V shed 3 bases and J 7 bases; nucleotides not matched to a gene: 8. The CDR3 contains 16 residues. CDR3 sequence (DNA): TGCGCCAGCAGCTACCTTACTAGCGGGAGGTTGAATGAGCAGTTCTTC. It is translated as CASSYLTSGRLNEQFF.

The sample holds one count of this clonotype. Sequence at one end of the junction differs from germline and may be a read error. J is TRBJ2-2 and V is TRBV24-1; 8 bases are a match to TRBD1. Germline CDR1 KGHDR, CDR2 SFDVKD. The CDR3 is made up of 17 amino acids. The CDR3 spells CATSDFGGQANTGEMFF. For the CDR3, the DNA is TGTGCCACCAGTGATTTTGGGGGACAGGCTAACACCGGGGAGATGTTTTTT.

This clonotype has a handful of counts. The V and J genes are TRBV2 and TRBJ1-2; D unresolved. Trimming stripped 3 bases from V and 5 bases from J, with 13 bases between. The CDR3 is made up of 14 amino acids. Germline CDR1 SNHLY, CDR2 FYNNEI. The CDR3 DNA follows: TGTGCCAGCAGTGACTGGCAGATTTATTATGGCTACACCTTC. This translates into CASSDWQIYYGYTF.

This clonotype showed up just a few times. The chain couples TRBV9 to TRBJ2-2; no firm D call. Germline V gives CDR1 SGDLS, CDR2 YYNGEE. CDR3 length: 17 amino acids. V was pared by 4 bases and J by 4 bases, with 20 bases between. The CDR3 loop is CASSPRGRSTPTGELFF. The CDR3 DNA sequence: TGTGCCAGCAGCCCCCGTGGGCGTAGCACCCCCACCGGGGAGCTGTTTTTT.

This clonotype was seen more than once but under ten times. The rearrangement links TRBV19 to TRBJ1-2; the D is unclear. The V end lost 3 bases, the J end lost 8 bases, and 19 bases lay between the germline ends. Per the germline V gene, CDR1 is LNHDA and CDR2 is SQIVND (reference sequence). The CDR3 consists of 15 residues. The CDR3: CASSMSATELRGYTF. Written as DNA, the CDR3 is TGTGCCAGTAGTATGAGCGCTACAGAACTAAGGGGCTACACCTTC.

This clonotype was counted many times. The rearrangement joins TRBV28 to TRBJ2-3; D gene unclear. Germline assignment: CDR1 MDHEN and CDR2 SYDVKM. With 2 bases removed from V and 0 bases from J, the gap between germline ends came to 9 bases. This CDR3 comprises 15 residues. The CDR3: CASSLRLLSTDTQYF. CDR3 coding DNA: TGTGCCAGCAGTTTAAGGCTTTTGAGCACAGATACGCAGTATTTT.